This T cell receptor (beta chain) was sequenced during a study of control samples from healthy donors and cancer patients. Germline CDR1 reads SNHLY; CDR2 reads FYNNEI. The CDR3 consists of 16 residues. The V and J ends lost 10 bases and 3 bases, in that order; junction bases with no gene match: 12. Data came from immunoSEQ multiplex PCR; TCRdb stores just in-frame clones and leaves some out. The sample includes about 89,000 clones, approximately 86% seen only once; the top ten take 20% to 25%. V and J are TRBV2 and TRBJ2-7; 13 nucleotides match TRBD2. Input material: blood. This sequence originates from a man aged 30-40 years in good health. The CDR3 DNA follows: TGTGCCACCGCCAACATACTAGCGGGGGGGATCTACGAGCAGTACTTC. It yields the protein CATANILAGGIYEQYF.